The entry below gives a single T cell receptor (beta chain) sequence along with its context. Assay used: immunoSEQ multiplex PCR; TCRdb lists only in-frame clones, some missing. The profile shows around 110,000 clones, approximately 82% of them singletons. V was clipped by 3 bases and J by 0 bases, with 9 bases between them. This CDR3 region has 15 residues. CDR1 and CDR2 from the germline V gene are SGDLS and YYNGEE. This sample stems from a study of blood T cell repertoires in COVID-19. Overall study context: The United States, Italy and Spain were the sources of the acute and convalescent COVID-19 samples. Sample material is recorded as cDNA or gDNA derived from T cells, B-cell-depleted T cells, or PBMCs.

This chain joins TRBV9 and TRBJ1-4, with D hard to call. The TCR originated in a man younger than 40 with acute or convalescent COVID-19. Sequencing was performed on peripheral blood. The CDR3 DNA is TGTGCCAGCAGCGGACAACCTGCAACTAATGAAAAACTGTTTTTT. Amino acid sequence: CASSGQPATNEKLFF. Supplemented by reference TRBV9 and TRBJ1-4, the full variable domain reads DSGVTQTPKHLITATGQRVTLRCSPRSGDLSVYWYQQSLDQGLQFLIQYYNGEERAKGNILERFSAQQFPDLHSELNLSSLELGDSALYFCASSGQPATNEKLFFGSGTQLSVL.